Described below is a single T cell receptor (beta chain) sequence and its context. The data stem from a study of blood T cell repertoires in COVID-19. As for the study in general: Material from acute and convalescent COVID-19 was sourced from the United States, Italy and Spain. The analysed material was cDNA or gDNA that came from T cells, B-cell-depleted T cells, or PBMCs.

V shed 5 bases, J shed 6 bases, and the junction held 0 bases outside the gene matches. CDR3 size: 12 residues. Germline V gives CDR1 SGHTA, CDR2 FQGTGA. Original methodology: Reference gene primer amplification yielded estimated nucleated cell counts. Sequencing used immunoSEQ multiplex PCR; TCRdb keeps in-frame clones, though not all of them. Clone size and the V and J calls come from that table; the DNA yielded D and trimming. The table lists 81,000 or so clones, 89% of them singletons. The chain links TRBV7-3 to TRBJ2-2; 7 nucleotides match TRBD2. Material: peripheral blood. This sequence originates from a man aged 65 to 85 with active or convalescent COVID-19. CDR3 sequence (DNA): TGTGCCAGCAGCCTAGCGGCCGGGGAGCTGTTTTTT. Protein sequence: CASSLAAGELFF.